These T cell receptor beta chains were read from a single sample in a study of neoadjuvant anti-PD-1 for oral cavity cancer. TCRdb's table, derived via immunoSEQ multiplex PCR, lists solely in-frame clones and lacks some. The table lists 80,000 to 95,000 clones, 84% of them singletons. Specimen: PBMCs, collected before nivolumab (anti-PD-1) treatment. The origin of the receptors is a person aged 40 to 85 with oral cavity squamous cell carcinoma. Each CDR3 is given with its conserved first and last residue. D genes are given only for firm matches. Some rows have no size entry. The others give once, few or many, or a class for an expanded clone.

size	V	D	J	CDR3	DNA
NA	TRBV5-6	NA	TRBJ2-1	CASSWGWRVSFNEQFF	TGTGCCAGCAGCTGGGGTTGGAGGGTCAGTTTCAATGAGCAGTTCTTC
few	TRBV10-2	TRBD2	TRBJ2-1	CASSEGTSGSNEQFF	TGCGCCAGCAGTGAGGGGACTAGCGGGAGCAATGAGCAGTTCTTC
NA	TRBV28	NA	TRBJ1-2	CASSSLRGINYGYTF	TGTGCCAGCAGTTCCCTTCGGGGGATTAACTATGGCTACACCTTC
once	TRBV2	NA	TRBJ1-2	CARGTGEYGYTF	TGTGCCAGAGGGACCGGGGAGTATGGCTACACCTTC
NA	TRBV5-1	NA	TRBJ1-3	CASSLEGDAAGNTIYF	TGCGCCAGCAGCTTGGAAGGGGACGCGGCTGGAAACACCATATATTTT
NA	TRBV6-1	NA	TRBJ2-7	CASSGELGYEQYF	TGTGCCAGCAGTGGCGAACTGGGGTACGAGCAGTACTTC
NA	TRBV2	TRBD2	TRBJ2-3	CASSEAGAGGGTQYF	TGTGCCAGCAGTGAAGCGGGAGCGGGAGGGGGTACGCAGTATTTT
NA	TRBV5-1	TRBD2	TRBJ2-7	CASSSGTSEFYEQYF	TGCGCCAGCAGCTCCGGGACTAGCGAGTTCTACGAGCAGTACTTC
NA	TRBV11-3	TRBD2	TRBJ2-2	CASSLASGGLSTGELFF	TGTGCCAGCAGCTTGGCCAGCGGGGGGCTTAGCACCGGGGAGCTGTTTTTT
once	TRBV20-1	NA	TRBJ2-7	CSASIGGEQYF	TGCAGTGCTAGTATAGGGGGCGAGCAGTACTTC
NA	TRBV5-1	NA	TRBJ2-3	CASSQSGFEGDTQYF	TGCGCCAGCAGCCAGTCCGGTTTCGAGGGAGATACGCAGTATTTT
NA	TRBV4-1	TRBD2	TRBJ2-7	CASSQGHGGRAGEQYF	TGCGCCAGCAGCCAAGGCCACGGCGGGAGGGCCGGCGAGCAGTACTTC
NA	TRBV7-3	TRBD1	TRBJ2-2	CASSLTFGAQGEDGELFF	TGTGCCAGCAGCTTAACGTTCGGGGCACAGGGGGAGGACGGGGAGCTGTTTTTT
NA	TRBV5-8	TRBD2	TRBJ2-7	CASRWGGLAGGPSEQYF	TGTGCCAGCAGGTGGGGGGGACTAGCGGGAGGGCCCTCCGAGCAGTACTTC
few	TRBV7-9	TRBD2	TRBJ2-1	CASSQTTSAESNEQFF	TGTGCCAGCAGCCAAACGACTAGCGCTGAGAGTAATGAGCAGTTCTTC
NA	TRBV9	NA	TRBJ2-6	CASGRDHGSGANVLTF	TGTGCCAGCGGGCGGGACCACGGGTCTGGGGCCAACGTCCTGACTTTC
NA	TRBV6-1	NA	TRBJ1-3	CASSGDSAGNTIYF	TGTGCCAGCAGTGGAGATTCTGCTGGAAACACCATATATTTT
NA	TRBV6-6	NA	TRBJ2-7	CASSWNYEQYF	TGTGCCAGCAGTTGGAACTACGAGCAGTACTTC
NA	TRBV2	NA	TRBJ1-3	CASSSDGISGNTIYF	TGTGCCAGCAGTAGTGACGGGATCTCTGGAAACACCATATATTTT
NA	TRBV30	TRBD2	TRBJ2-1	CAWRLAGGLGEQFF	TGTGCCTGGAGACTAGCGGGAGGGCTGGGTGAGCAGTTCTTC
NA	TRBV4-1	NA	TRBJ2-7	CASSQGASANYYEQYF	TGCGCCAGCAGCCAAGGGGCCTCGGCCAACTACTACGAGCAGTACTTC
NA	TRBV7-2	TRBD1	TRBJ1-2	CASSWGQGTYGYTF	TGTGCCAGCAGCTGGGGACAGGGGACCTATGGCTACACCTTC
NA	TRBV5-1	NA	TRBJ1-3	CASSLEFSGNTIYF	TGCGCCAGCAGCTTGGAGTTCTCTGGAAACACCATATATTTT
NA	TRBV20-1	NA	TRBJ1-2	CSARGRGYTF	TGCAGTGCTAGAGGTCGGGGCTACACCTTC
NA	TRBV29-1	TRBD2	TRBJ2-2	CSVEIVAGGVSGELFF	TGCAGCGTTGAAATCGTAGCGGGAGGAGTCTCCGGGGAGCTGTTTTTT
NA	TRBV2	NA	TRBJ1-5	CASNLRRVDQPQHF	TGTGCCAGCAACCTGCGGAGGGTAGATCAGCCCCAGCATTTT
NA	TRBV9	NA	TRBJ1-2	CASSVAGGAGNYGYTF	TGTGCCAGCAGCGTAGCTGGGGGTGCGGGGAACTATGGCTACACCTTC
NA	TRBV2	NA	TRBJ2-3	CASTVRQGTDTQYF	TGTGCCAGCACGGTGCGTCAGGGCACAGATACGCAGTATTTT
NA	TRBV5-1	TRBD1	TRBJ1-5	CASSFEGQSNQPQHF	TGCGCCAGCAGCTTTGAGGGACAGAGCAATCAGCCCCAGCATTTT
NA	TRBV27	NA	TRBJ1-3	CASSLAEGSGNTIYF	TGTGCCAGCAGTTTAGCGGAGGGCTCTGGAAACACCATATATTTT
NA	TRBV2	NA	TRBJ2-1	CASSEGFGFLTFF	TGTGCCAGCAGTGAAGGTTTCGGGTTCCTTACATTCTTC
NA	TRBV5-1	NA	TRBJ1-1	CASSLTGENTEAFF	TGCGCCAGCAGCTTGACGGGGGAGAACACTGAAGCTTTCTTT